This section outlines one TCR beta chain sequence together with its context. The data were produced by immunoSEQ multiplex PCR, yet TCRdb's version contains in-frame clones alone and is incomplete. The data show some 71,000 clones, about nine tenths seen once. This specimen comes from a study of control samples from healthy donors and cancer patients. The sequence came from a man aged 60 to 69 with colorectal cancer. The source material was PBMCs.

The CDR3 sequence is CASSPLAGGSTDTQYF. CDR3 nucleotides: TGCGCCAGCAGCCCCCTAGCGGGGGGAAGCACAGATACGCAGTATTTT. This chain connects TRBV4-3 to TRBJ2-3; TRBD2 aligns across 11 bases. V lost 4 bases to trimming and J lost 0 bases; unmatched junction nucleotides: 3. Germline V gene sequence: CDR1 LGHNA, CDR2 YSLEER. The CDR3 is made up of 16 amino acids.